This T cell receptor (beta chain) was identified in a study of radiotherapy plus CTLA-4 blockade in lung cancer. Study-level background: Overall, roughly 17% of patients showed an objective response, while approximately 28% attained disease control.

In chemo-refractory metastatic non-small-cell lung cancer, patients got ipilimumab CTLA-4 blockade together with focal radiation. This clone is a singleton in its sample. TCRdb's table, derived via immunoSEQ multiplex PCR, lists solely in-frame clones and lacks some. The sample includes tens of thousands of clones, less than 80% of them seen just once. Unmatched junction bases numbered 8, after V lost 6 bases and J lost 6 bases. Germline V gene data show CDR1 as MNHNS and CDR2 as SASEGT. The CDR3 is 14 amino acids. The V call is TRBV6-1, the J call TRBJ2-4, with 7 positions matching TRBD1. This sequence originates from a human donor with non-small cell lung cancer who had a complete response to radiotherapy plus ipilimumab. The sequences come from peripheral blood, collected from a patient treated with radiotherapy plus ipilimumab. In nucleotides, the CDR3 is TGTGCCAGCAGGGTGACAGGGCCTGGAAACATTCAGTACTTC. It is translated as CASRVTGPGNIQYF.